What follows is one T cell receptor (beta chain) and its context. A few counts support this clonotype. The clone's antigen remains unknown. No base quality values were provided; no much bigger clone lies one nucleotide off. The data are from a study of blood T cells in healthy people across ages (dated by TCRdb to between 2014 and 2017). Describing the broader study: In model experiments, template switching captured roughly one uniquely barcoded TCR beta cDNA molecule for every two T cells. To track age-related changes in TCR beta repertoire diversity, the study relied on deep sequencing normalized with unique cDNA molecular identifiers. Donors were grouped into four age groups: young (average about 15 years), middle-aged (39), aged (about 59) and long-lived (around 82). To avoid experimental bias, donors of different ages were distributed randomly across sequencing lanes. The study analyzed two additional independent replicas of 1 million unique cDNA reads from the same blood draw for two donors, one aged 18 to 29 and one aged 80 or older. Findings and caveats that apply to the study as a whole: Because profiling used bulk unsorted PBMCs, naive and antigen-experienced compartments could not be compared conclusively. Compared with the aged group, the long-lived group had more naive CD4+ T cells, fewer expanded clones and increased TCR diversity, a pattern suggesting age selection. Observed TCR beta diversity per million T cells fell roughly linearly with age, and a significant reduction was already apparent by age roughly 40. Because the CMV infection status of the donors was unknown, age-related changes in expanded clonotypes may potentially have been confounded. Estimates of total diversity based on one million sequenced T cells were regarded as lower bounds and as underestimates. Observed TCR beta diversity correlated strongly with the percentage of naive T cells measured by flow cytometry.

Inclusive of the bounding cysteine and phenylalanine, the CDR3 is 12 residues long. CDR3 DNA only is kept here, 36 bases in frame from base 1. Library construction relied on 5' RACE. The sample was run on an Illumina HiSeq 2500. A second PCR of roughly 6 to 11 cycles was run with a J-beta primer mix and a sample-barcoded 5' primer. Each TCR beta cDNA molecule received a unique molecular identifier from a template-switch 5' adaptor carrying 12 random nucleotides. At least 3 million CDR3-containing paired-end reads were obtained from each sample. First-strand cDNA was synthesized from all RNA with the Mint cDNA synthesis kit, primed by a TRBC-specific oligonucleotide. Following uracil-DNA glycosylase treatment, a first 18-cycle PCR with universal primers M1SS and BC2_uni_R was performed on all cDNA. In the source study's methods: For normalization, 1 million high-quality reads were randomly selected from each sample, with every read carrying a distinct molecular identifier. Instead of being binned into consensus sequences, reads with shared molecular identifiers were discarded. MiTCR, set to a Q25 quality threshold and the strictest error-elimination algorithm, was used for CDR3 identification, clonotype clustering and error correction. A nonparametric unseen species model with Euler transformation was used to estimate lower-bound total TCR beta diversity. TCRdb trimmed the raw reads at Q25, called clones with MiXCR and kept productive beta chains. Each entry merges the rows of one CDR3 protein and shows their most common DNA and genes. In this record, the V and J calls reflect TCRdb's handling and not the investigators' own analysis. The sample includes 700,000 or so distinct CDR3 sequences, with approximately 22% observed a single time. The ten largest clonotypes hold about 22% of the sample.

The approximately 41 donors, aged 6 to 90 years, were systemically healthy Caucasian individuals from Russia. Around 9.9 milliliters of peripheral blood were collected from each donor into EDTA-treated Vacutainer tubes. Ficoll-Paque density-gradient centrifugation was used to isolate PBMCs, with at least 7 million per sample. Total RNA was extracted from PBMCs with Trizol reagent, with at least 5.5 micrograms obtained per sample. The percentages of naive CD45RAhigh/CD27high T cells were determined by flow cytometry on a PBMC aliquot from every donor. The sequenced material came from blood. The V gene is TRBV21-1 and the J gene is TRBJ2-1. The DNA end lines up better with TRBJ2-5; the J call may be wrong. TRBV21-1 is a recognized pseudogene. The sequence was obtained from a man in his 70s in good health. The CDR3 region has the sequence CASSTEAETQYF. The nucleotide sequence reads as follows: TGTGCCAGCAGCACCGAAGCCGAGACCCAGTACTTC.